The 13 T cell receptor beta chains below all came from one sample that was sequenced in a study of T cells after yellow fever vaccination. TCRdb re-derived calls from the 5' RACE reads in MiXCR, one entry per CDR3 protein. The sample has some 170,000 distinct CDR3 sequences; approximately 10% are singletons. Sequencing was performed on CD8+ T cells sorted from PBMCs, taken 45 days after the yellow fever booster vaccination. The source of these receptors is a man between 18 and 35 years old who received the YFV17D yellow fever vaccine.

Ten or more counts support this clonotype. J is TRBJ2-7 and V is TRBV12-3 or TRBV12-4; D is unresolved. This CDR3 region has 13 residues. V was cut by 2 bases and J by 5 bases, with 10 bases left in between. For the CDR3, the DNA is TGTGCCAGCAGTTTAAATGTCTGGGACGAGCAGTACTTC. This codes for CASSLNVWDEQYF.

This chain links TRBV3-1 with TRBJ2-5; 9 nucleotides agree with TRBD2. The CDR3 is 15 amino acids. The germline V gene has CDR1 LGHDT and CDR2 YNNKEL (reference sequence). V dropped 3 bases and J dropped 5; count of bases not matched to a gene: 7. The CDR3 here is CASSQAGTSRETQYF. DNA for the CDR3: TGTGCCAGCAGCCAGGCTGGGACTAGCAGGGAGACCCAGTACTTC.

In its sample, this clonotype was seen many times. The chain employs TRBV5-1 and TRBJ2-7; 9 positions agree with TRBD1. The CDR3 runs 16 residues. V shed 0 bases, J shed 1 base, and the junction held 5 bases outside the gene matches. Per germline, CDR1 SGHRS and CDR2 YFSETQ. The CDR3 nucleotides are TGCGCCAGCAGCTTGGGACAGGGGGAGGCATCCTACGAGCAGTACTTC. Protein: CASSLGQGEASYEQYF.

Ten or more counts support this clonotype. The V and J genes are TRBV28 and TRBJ2-7, with 13 bases that match TRBD2. Germline lookup yields CDR1 MDHEN and CDR2 SYDVKM. The CDR3 is 16 residues long. V lost 6 bases to trimming and J lost 0 bases; unmatched junction nucleotides: 5. This chain's CDR3 is CASSVTSGGGSYEQYF. The CDR3 coding sequence is TGTGCCAGCAGCGTTACTAGCGGGGGGGGCTCCTACGAGCAGTACTTC.

The chain uses TRBV4-3 and TRBJ1-2; a possible D gene is TRBD1 (6 bases). The CDR3 extends over 16 amino acids. Germline V gene sequence: CDR1 LGHNA, CDR2 YSLEER. Trimming took 0 bases from V and 1 from J, leaving 12 bases between them. This CDR3 is CASSQEDRLINYGYTF. The CDR3 region has the DNA TGCGCCAGCAGCCAAGAGGACAGACTAATTAACTATGGCTACACCTTC.

This clonotype occurred many times. The V gene is TRBV6-5, the J gene TRBJ2-5; the match to TRBD2 covers 12 bases. V was clipped by 0 bases and J by 4 bases; unmatched bases: 0. The V gene's germline CDR1 is MNHEY and CDR2 SVGAGI. The CDR3 is 15 amino acids. Here the CDR3 reads CASSYSTSGGETQYF. For the CDR3, the DNA is TGTGCCAGCAGTTACTCGACTAGCGGGGGAGAGACCCAGTACTTC.

The chain recombines TRBV5-1 with TRBJ1-1; D is unresolved. The CDR3 extends over 15 amino acids. CDR1 and CDR2 (germline): SGHRS, YFSETQ. Trimming took 4 bases from V and 5 from J, leaving 18 bases between them. Here the CDR3 reads CASSPTRAPGTEAFF. The CDR3 DNA follows: TGCGCCAGCAGCCCCACCCGGGCCCCGGGGACTGAAGCTTTCTTT. Together with reference TRBV5-1 and TRBJ1-1, the CDR3 gives the full variable domain: KAGVTQTPRYLIKTRGQQVTLSCSPISGHRSVSWYQQTPGQGLQFLFEYFSETQRNKGNFPGRFSGRQFSNSRSEMNVSTLELGDSALYLCASSPTRAPGTEAFFGQGTRLTVV.

The chain employs TRBV30 and TRBJ2-1; either TRBD1 or TRBD2 may fit D (6 bases each). The germline gives CDR1 GTSNPN, CDR2 SVGIG (reference sequence). The CDR3 extends over 13 amino acids. Between the trimmed V and J ends, which lost 6 bases and 8 bases, there was a span of 17 bases. In nucleotides, the CDR3 is TGTGCCTGTCCAGGGGCGGGGCGGTATGAGCAGTTCTTC. Amino acid sequence: CACPGAGRYEQFF.

This clonotype was counted between two and nine times. V usage is TRBV6-2 or TRBV6-3 and J usage is TRBJ2-1; D ambiguous. Germline CDR1 is MNHEY and CDR2 is SVGEGT. Trimming pared 4 bases from V and 4 bases from J, leaving 17 bases between. CDR3 length: 16 residues. CDR3 DNA: TGTGCCAGCAGTTTCCCGCCCAGTACCGAGTACAATGAGCAGTTCTTC. Translated: CASSFPPSTEYNEQFF.

In its sample, this clonotype was seen many times. The rearrangement uses TRBV4-1 and TRBJ2-3, with TRBD2 identical over 8 bases. Per the germline V gene, CDR1 is MGHRA and CDR2 is YSYEKL. This CDR3 is 15 amino acids long. Losses at the gene ends were 5 bases for V and 6 bases for J; bases not matched to a gene: 10. The CDR3 loop is CASSAGPRGGDTQYF. The CDR3 nucleotides read TGCGCCAGCAGCGCGGGGCCGCGCGGGGGGGATACGCAGTATTTT.

The chain joins TRBV12-3 or TRBV12-4 to TRBJ1-6, with 9 bases that match TRBD1. CDR3 length equals 14 residues. The junction had 8 bases not matched to a gene; V was cut back by 6 bases and J by 11 bases. The CDR3 DNA reads as TGTGCCAGCAGCACAGGACAGGGGTCGGCACCCCTCCACTTT. This sequence encodes CASSTGQGSAPLHF.

The chain couples TRBV7-9 to TRBJ2-3; no firm D call. Germline CDR1 reads SEHNR; CDR2 reads FQNEAQ (reference sequence). The CDR3 length is 14 residues. Between the trimmed V and J ends, which lost 1 base and 3 bases, there was a span of 8 bases. This CDR3 is CASSLEVRTDTQYF. The CDR3 nucleotides are TGTGCCAGCAGCTTAGAAGTTAGAACAGATACGCAGTATTTT. The full variable domain, completed using reference TRBV7-9 and TRBJ2-3, is DTGVSQNPRHKITKRGQNVTFRCDPISEHNRLYWYRQTLGQGPEFLTYFQNEAQLEKSRLLSDRFSAERPKGSFSTLEIQRTEQGDSAMYLCASSLEVRTDTQYFGPGTRLTVL.

The V gene is TRBV6-4, the J gene TRBJ1-5, with a possible D match to TRBD1 (6 bases). V lost 0 bases, J lost 1 base, and 10 bases lay in between. From germline, CDR1 is MRHNA and CDR2 SNTAGT. This CDR3 is built from 16 residues. CDR3 in DNA: TGTGCCAGCAGTGACTCGTACAGGGCGAGCAATCAGCCCCAGCATTTT. It specifies CASSDSYRASNQPQHF.